Below are 11 T cell receptor beta chains sequenced from a single sample in a study of blood T cells in healthy people across ages. Together with a sample-barcoded 5' primer, a J-beta primer mix was included in a second PCR lasting roughly 6 to 12 cycles. MiXCR, applied by TCRdb to the 5' RACE reads, yields one record per CDR3 protein. The data show 350,000 to 450,000 distinct CDR3 sequences, roughly half seen once. The material sequenced was blood. Receptors were obtained from a man in his sixties in good health.

The chain combines TRBV29-1 with TRBJ2-7; D gene uncertain. The J call may be wrong; the DNA end is better matched by TRBJ2-5. The CDR3 runs to 12 residues. CDR1 and CDR2 (germline): SQVTM, ANQGSEA. In DNA, the CDR3 is TGCAGCGTATCGTCATCCCAAGAGACCCAGTACTTC. It is translated as CSVSSSQETQYF.

The CDR3 here is CASQDGYYGYTF. The CDR3 nucleotides read TGTGCCTCCCAAGACGGATACTATGGCTACACCTTC. The chain employs TRBV30 and TRBJ1-2; D remains unclear. Germline CDR1 GTSNPN, CDR2 SVGIG (reference sequence). Trimming took 7 bases from V and 3 from J, leaving 12 bases between them. This CDR3 contains 12 residues.

The V call is TRBV7-2, the J call TRBJ2-7, with 11 nucleotides matching TRBD2. Germline lookup yields CDR1 SGHTA and CDR2 FQGNSA. V shed 6 bases and J 2 bases; nucleotides not matched to a gene: 6. CDR3 size: 15 residues. CDR3 nucleotides: TGTGCCAGCAGGTTTAGCGGGAGGGCTCCCTACGAGCAGTACTTC. This codes for CASRFSGRAPYEQYF. The whole variable domain, filled in from reference TRBV7-2 and TRBJ2-7, reads GAGVSQSPSNKVTEKGKDVELRCDPISGHTALYWYRQSLGQGLEFLIYFQGNSAPDKSGLPSDRFSAERTGGSVSTLTIQRTQQEDSAVYLCASRFSGRAPYEQYFGPGTRLTVT.

There are many counts of this clonotype. The V call is TRBV6-1, the J call TRBJ2-7; 8 nucleotides match TRBD1. The ends lost 5 bases at V and 2 bases at J; junction bases unmatched: 5. Germline values: CDR1 MNHNS, CDR2 SASEGT. The CDR3 has 14 amino acids. CDR3 amino acids: CASSTGTGPYEQYF. The CDR3 nucleotides are TGTGCCAGCAGTACCGGGACAGGTCCCTACGAGCAGTACTTC.

The chain carries TRBV30 and TRBJ2-7; tentatively, D is TRBD1 (6 bases). V shed 4 bases and J shed 4 bases, with 17 bases lying between them. In germline, CDR1 is GTSNPN, CDR2 SVGIG (reference sequence). The CDR3 is made up of 14 amino acids. The CDR3 coding sequence is TGTGCCTGGACCTCTGGACAGTTCGGTTACGAGCAGTACTTC. This encodes CAWTSGQFGYEQYF.

J is TRBJ2-5 and V is TRBV11-2; unclear D gene. Gene TRBJ2-7 matches the end of the DNA better, so the J call may be wrong. This CDR3 has 14 amino acids. Looked up from germline, CDR1 is SGHAT and CDR2 is FQNNGV. The CDR3 bases are TGTGCCAGCAGTACTCTAGTATGGGCTAACGAGCAGTACTTC. This gives the protein CASSTLVWANEQYF.

The V gene is TRBV3-1, the J gene TRBJ2-3, with 8 nucleotides matching TRBD2. Germline V lookup: CDR1 LGHDT, CDR2 YNNKEL (reference sequence). The CDR3 consists of 19 residues. V shed 0 bases, J shed 1 base, and the junction held 12 bases outside the gene matches. CDR3 in amino acids: CASSQDNRVGLAGTDTQYF. The CDR3 bases are TGTGCCAGCAGCCAAGATAATAGGGTAGGACTAGCTGGCACAGATACGCAGTATTTT.

As to this clonotype: It may be a read error: a sequence one base away is much more abundant. The chain combines TRBV11-2 with TRBJ2-7, with D perhaps being TRBD1 or TRBD2 (5 bases each). V was shortened by 10 bases and J by 4 bases, with 17 bases between the two germline ends. Germline V gene sequence: CDR1 SGHAT, CDR2 FQNNGV. The length of the CDR3 is 13 residues. CDR3 nucleotide sequence: TGTGCCACCAAACCGGGACGGGGATACGAGCAGTACTTC. It encodes CATKPGRGYEQYF.

The chain carries TRBV6-2 or TRBV6-3 and TRBJ2-5, with 8 positions matching TRBD2. J was trimmed by 1 base and V by 5 bases; bases with no gene match: 9. This CDR3 contains 16 residues. CDR1 is MNHEY and CDR2 is SVGEGT in the germline V gene. Here the CDR3 reads CASSSPGLGFQETQYF. CDR3 in DNA: TGTGCCAGCAGTAGCCCGGGACTAGGGTTCCAAGAGACCCAGTACTTC.

This clonotype came up once. This sequence joins TRBV7-2 and TRBJ2-4, with 11 nucleotides matching TRBD2. J gave up 6 bases and V 5 bases, and 3 bases lay outside the gene matches. CDR1 is SGHTA and CDR2 is FQGNSA in the germline V gene. This CDR3 has 14 amino acids. CDR3 region: CASSASGGINIQYF. The CDR3 nucleotides read TGTGCCAGCAGCGCTAGCGGGGGGATAAACATTCAGTACTTC.

The CDR3 region has the DNA TGTGCCAGCAGCCCATTAGCGGGAGAAGGTTCCAATGAGCAGTTCTTC. Translating it yields CASSPLAGEGSNEQFF. The chain joins TRBV7-2 to TRBJ2-1, with 9 bases that match TRBD2. The germline CDR1 and CDR2 sequences are SGHTA and FQGNSA. The CDR3 has 16 amino acids. V lost 5 bases, J lost 6 bases, and 11 bases stayed unmatched.